This TCR beta chain was found in a study of CD8+CD57+ T cells in acquired aplastic anemia. Across the study: CD4+ and CD8+ cells, once sorted, gave DNA averaging roughly 3 ug. General study findings and limits: Patients versus controls showed no significant CD8+ Simpson's diversity difference. Some 29 shared CD8+ CDR3s appeared highly expressed within patients' immunodominant clones.

Germline CDR1 SNHLY, CDR2 FYNNEI. This CDR3 comprises 15 residues. The ends were cut back, 5 bases at V and 1 base at J, with 12 bases in the middle. Genomic DNA acted as the template from which TCR beta VDJ combination and CDR3 sequence profiling were carried out. MiXCR, applied by TCRdb to the reads, yields one record per CDR3 protein. The repertoire has about 120,000 distinct CDR3 sequences, over 30% of them found once; the top ten carry about 2.7%. The authors sequenced patients whose flow cytometry had shown CD8+CD57+ cell expansion. Details on this clonotype: Its antigen is not known.

This clonotype was sampled from a human donor with aplastic anemia. Material: sorted CD4+, CD8+, or CD8+CD57+ T cells (not recorded which) from PBMCs. This chain joins TRBV2 and TRBJ2-1; D is ambiguous. CDR3 in DNA: TGTGCCAGCAGTTACGCCCCCGGGTCCTACAATGAGCAGTTCTTC. This gives the protein CASSYAPGSYNEQFF.